This TCR beta chain was profiled in a study of CD8 T cells in ankylosing spondylitis. Findings and caveats of the study: The clones that were linked to disease were reported to be significantly enriched in matched synovial fluid samples from ankylosing spondylitis patients. Made up of eight or nine highly homologous variants, a TCR beta motif appeared characteristic of ankylosing spondylitis blood. The authors found the disease-linked clones to be CD8+ and relatively rare in peripheral blood.

Turning to this clonotype: What it recognizes is unknown.

Using its own MiXCR run on the 5' RACE reads, TCRdb lists one record per CDR3 protein. The top ten clones hold less than 35% of a sample with a few hundred thousand distinct CDR3 sequences, 18% of them seen once. Trimming removed 0 bases from V and 1 base from J; junction bases left unmatched: 6. The germline CDR1 and CDR2 sequences are SQVTM and ANQGSEA. The CDR3 runs 15 residues. Sequencing input: blood, either unsorted or a sorted T cell fraction (not recorded which). This TCR was recovered from a male donor with ankylosing spondylitis or in good health (not recorded which). The chain joins TRBV29-1 to TRBJ2-7, with 7 bases that match TRBD2. The CDR3 is CSVEDPGTTSYEQYF. In nucleotides, the CDR3 is TGCAGCGTTGAAGATCCCGGGACTACGTCCTACGAGCAGTACTTC.